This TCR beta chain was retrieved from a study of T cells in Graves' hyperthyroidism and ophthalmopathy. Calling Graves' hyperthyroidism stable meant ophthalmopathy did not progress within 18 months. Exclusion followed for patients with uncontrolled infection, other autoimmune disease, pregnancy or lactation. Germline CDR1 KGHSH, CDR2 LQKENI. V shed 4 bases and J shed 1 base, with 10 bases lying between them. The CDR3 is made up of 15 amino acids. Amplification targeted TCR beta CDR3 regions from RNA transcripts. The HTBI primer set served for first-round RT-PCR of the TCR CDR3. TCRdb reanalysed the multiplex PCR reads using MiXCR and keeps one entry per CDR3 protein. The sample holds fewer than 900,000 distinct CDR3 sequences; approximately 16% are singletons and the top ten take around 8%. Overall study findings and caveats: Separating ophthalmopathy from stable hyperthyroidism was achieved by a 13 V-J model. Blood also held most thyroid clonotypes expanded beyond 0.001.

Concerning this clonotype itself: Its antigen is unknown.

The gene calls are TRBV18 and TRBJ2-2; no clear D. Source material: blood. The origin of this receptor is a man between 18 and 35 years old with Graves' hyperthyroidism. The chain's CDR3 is CASSRSRQNTGELFF. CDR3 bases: TGTGCCAGCTCACGAAGCCGGCAGAACACCGGGGAGCTGTTTTTT.